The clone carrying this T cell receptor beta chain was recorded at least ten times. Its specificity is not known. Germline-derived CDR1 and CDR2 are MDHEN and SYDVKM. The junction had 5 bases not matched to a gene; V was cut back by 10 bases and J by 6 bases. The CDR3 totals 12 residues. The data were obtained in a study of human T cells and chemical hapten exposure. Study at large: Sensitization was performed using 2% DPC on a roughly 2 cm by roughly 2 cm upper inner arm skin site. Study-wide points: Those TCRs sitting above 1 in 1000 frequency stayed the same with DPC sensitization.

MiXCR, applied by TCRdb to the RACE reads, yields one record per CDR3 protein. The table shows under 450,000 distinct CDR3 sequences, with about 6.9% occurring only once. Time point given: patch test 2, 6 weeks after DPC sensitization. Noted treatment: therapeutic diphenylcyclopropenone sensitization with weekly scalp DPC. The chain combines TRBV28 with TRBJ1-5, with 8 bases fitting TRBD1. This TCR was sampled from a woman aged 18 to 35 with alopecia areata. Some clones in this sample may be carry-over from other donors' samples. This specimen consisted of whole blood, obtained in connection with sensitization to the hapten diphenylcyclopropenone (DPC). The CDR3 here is CATTGGPQPQHF. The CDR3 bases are TGTGCCACCACAGGGGGACCTCAGCCCCAGCATTTT.